Each of the 11 T cell receptor beta chains below was sequenced from the same sample in a study of blood T cell repertoires in COVID-19. The protocol was immunoSEQ multiplex PCR, while the TCRdb copy is restricted to in-frame clones and leaves out a portion. The table shows 60,000 or so clones, with approximately 86% occurring only once. The sequenced sample consisted of peripheral blood. The receptors stem from a human donor with acute or convalescent COVID-19. The donor label of this sample is uncertain.

The rearrangement uses TRBV5-6 and TRBJ2-7; D not resolved. The CDR3 loop spans 13 amino acids. Trimming cost V 4 bases and J 1 base, with 9 bases left between them. Germline CDR1 is SGHDT and CDR2 is YYEEEE. The CDR3 is CASSDRVSYEQYF. The CDR3 DNA follows: TGTGCCAGCAGCGACCGGGTTTCCTACGAGCAGTACTTC.

The chain couples TRBV29-1 to TRBJ1-1, with D possibly matching TRBD1 (6 bases). There are 13 residues in the CDR3. V lost 3 bases, J lost 3 bases, and 11 bases lay in between. Germline V lookup: CDR1 SQVTM, CDR2 ANQGSEA. This CDR3 is CSVEGHRDTEAFF. The CDR3 DNA reads as TGCAGCGTTGAGGGGCACAGGGACACTGAAGCTTTCTTT.

The chain combines TRBV19 with TRBJ1-2; no reliable D call. This CDR3 spans 11 amino acids. Trimming took 6 bases from V and 8 from J, leaving 10 bases between them. CDR1 is LNHDA, CDR2 SQIVND, per germline (reference sequence). As DNA, the CDR3 is TGTGCCAGTAGCCCCGGAGGAGGCTACACCTTC. Amino acid sequence: CASSPGGGYTF.

The chain uses TRBV7-8 and TRBJ2-5; 11 positions match TRBD2. V gave up 0 bases and J gave up 4 bases; unmatched junction bases: 10. The CDR3 covers 18 residues. Germline V gene lookup returns CDR1 SGHVS and CDR2 FQNEAQ. The CDR3 loop reads CASSLAWSSGGSGETQYF. CDR3 in DNA: TGTGCCAGCAGCTTAGCTTGGTCTAGCGGGGGGAGTGGAGAGACCCAGTACTTC.

The count of this clone is one. The gene calls are TRBV14 and TRBJ2-1, with D possibly TRBD2 on 5 matching bases. This CDR3 has 11 residues. Looked up from germline, CDR1 is SGHDN and CDR2 is FVKESK. The germline V and J ends were trimmed by 4 bases and 7 bases, with 5 bases remaining between them. The CDR3: CASSPGNEQFF. CDR3 in DNA: TGTGCCAGCAGCCCGGGGAATGAGCAGTTCTTC.

The genes are TRBV10-1 and TRBJ2-1; 12 nucleotides align to TRBD1. Germline V gene lookup returns CDR1 WNHNN and CDR2 SYGVQD (reference sequence). The CDR3 covers 15 residues. The J segment lost 9 bases and the V segment lost 3 bases, leaving 6 bases of the junction unmatched. The CDR3 protein is CASSDRGQGAGEQFF. The CDR3 DNA follows: TGCGCCAGCAGTGATAGGGGACAGGGGGCAGGTGAGCAGTTCTTC.

The V and J genes are TRBV10-1 and TRBJ1-4; D uncertain. V was shortened by 8 bases and J by 2 bases, with 12 bases between the two germline ends. The V gene's germline CDR1 is WNHNN and CDR2 SYGVQD (reference sequence). The CDR3 totals 14 residues. The CDR3 protein is CASGEWATNEKLFF. The DNA for the CDR3 is TGCGCCAGCGGCGAGTGGGCGACTAATGAAAAACTGTTTTTT.

This chain links TRBV7-9 with TRBJ2-1; 15 nucleotides align to TRBD2. After removal of 1 base from V and 8 bases from J, the junction contained 9 bases not matched to a gene. The CDR3 runs 18 residues. Germline V lookup: CDR1 SEHNR, CDR2 FQNEAQ (reference sequence). The CDR3 spells CASSLGTSGRAIIYEQFF. The CDR3 DNA follows: TGTGCCAGCAGCTTAGGGACTAGCGGGAGGGCCATTATATATGAGCAGTTCTTC.

The gene calls are TRBV18 and TRBJ2-7, with TRBD1 matching over 7 bases. V lost 3 bases to trimming and J lost 3 bases; unmatched junction nucleotides: 11. The CDR3 length is 16 residues. The germline V gene encodes CDR1 KGHSH and CDR2 LQKENI. In nucleotides, the CDR3 is TGTGCCAGCTCACCGGGGGTAGGGGGCGGAGGCTACGAGCAGTACTTC. This sequence encodes CASSPGVGGGGYEQYF.

This sequence joins TRBV28 and TRBJ1-1; TRBD1 matches at 7 bases. Trimming took 7 bases from V and 1 from J; bases not matched to a gene: 6. Germline values: CDR1 MDHEN, CDR2 SYDVKM. This CDR3 is built from 14 residues. The CDR3 loop is CASMPGQPNTEAFF. DNA for the CDR3: TGTGCCAGCATGCCGGGACAGCCGAACACTGAAGCTTTCTTT.

The chain combines TRBV5-6 with TRBJ2-7, with D perhaps matching TRBD2 (5 bases). Trimming stripped 4 bases from V and 4 bases from J, with 15 bases between. Germline lookup yields CDR1 SGHDT and CDR2 YYEEEE. This CDR3 is 14 amino acids long. CDR3 coding DNA: TGTGCCAGCAGCGGCGTACTATCGGGGTACGAGCAGTACTTC. Amino acids: CASSGVLSGYEQYF.